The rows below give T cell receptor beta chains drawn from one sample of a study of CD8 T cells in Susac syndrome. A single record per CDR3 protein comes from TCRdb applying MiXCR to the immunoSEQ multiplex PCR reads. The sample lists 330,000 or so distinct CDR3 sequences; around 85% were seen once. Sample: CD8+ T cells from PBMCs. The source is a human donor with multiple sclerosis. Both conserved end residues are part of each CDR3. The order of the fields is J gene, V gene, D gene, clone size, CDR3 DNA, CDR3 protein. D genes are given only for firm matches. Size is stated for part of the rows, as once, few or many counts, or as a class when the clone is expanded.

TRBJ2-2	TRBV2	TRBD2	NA	TGTGCCAGCAGGGGACTACCCCAGTCCACCGGGGAGCTGTTTTTT	CASRGLPQSTGELFF
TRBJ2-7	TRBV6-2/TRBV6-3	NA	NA	TGTGCCAGTCTGGACGGCAGCTCCTACGAGCAGTACTTC	CASLDGSSYEQYF
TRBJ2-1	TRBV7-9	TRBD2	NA	TGTGCCAGCAGCCCCAGCGGGAGGGACAATGAGCAGTTCTTC	CASSPSGRDNEQFF
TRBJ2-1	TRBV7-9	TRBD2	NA	TGTGCCAGCAGGGAAATAGCGGGAGCGGGCAATGAGCAGTTCTTC	CASREIAGAGNEQFF
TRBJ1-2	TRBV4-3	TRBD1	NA	TGCGCCAGCAGCCAAGAAGTAGCGGGACAGTCGGGTCTCACCTTC	CASSQEVAGQSGLTF
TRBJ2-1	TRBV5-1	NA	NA	TGCGCCAGCAGCCCCCTTTACCCGATTTTCTCCTACAATGAGCAGTTCTTC	CASSPLYPIFSYNEQFF
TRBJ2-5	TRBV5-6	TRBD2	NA	TGTGCCAGCAGCTTCGAACTAGCGGAAGAGACCCAGTACTTC	CASSFELAEETQYF
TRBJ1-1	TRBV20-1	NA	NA	TGCAGTGCTAGAGCTCAGGGGCGATTAACTGAAGCTTTCTTT	CSARAQGRLTEAFF
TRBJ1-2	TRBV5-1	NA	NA	TGCGCCAGCAGCCCTGAGCTGGGATATGGCTACACCTTC	CASSPELGYGYTF
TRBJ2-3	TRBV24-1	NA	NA	TGTGCCACCAGTGAGCGACGGACATTGGGAAACACAGATACGCAGTATTTT	CATSERRTLGNTDTQYF
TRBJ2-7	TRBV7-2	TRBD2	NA	TGTGCCAGCAGCTTTTTAGCGGGAGGGAGTACGCGGGAGCAGTACTTC	CASSFLAGGSTREQYF
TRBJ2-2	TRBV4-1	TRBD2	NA	TGCGCCAGCAGCCAAGTCGGTCCGGCTAGCGGGAGGGCCAACGATGGCGGGGAGCTGTTTTTT	CASSQVGPASGRANDGGELFF
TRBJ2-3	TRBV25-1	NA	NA	TGTGCCAGCAGTATAGGGAAGACAGATACGCAGTATTTT	CASSIGKTDTQYF
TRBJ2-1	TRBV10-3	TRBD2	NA	TGTGCCATCAGAACCGGGACTAGCGGGAGGGGGACAACCCATGAGCAGTTCTTC	CAIRTGTSGRGTTHEQFF
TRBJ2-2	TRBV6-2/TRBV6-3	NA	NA	TGTGCCAGCAGTTACAGGGGGGCCGGGGAGCTGTTTTTT	CASSYRGAGELFF
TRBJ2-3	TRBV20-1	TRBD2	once	TGCAGTGCCCAACCCCTAGCGGGAGCGACAGATACGCAGTATTTT	CSAQPLAGATDTQYF
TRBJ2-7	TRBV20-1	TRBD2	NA	TGCAGTGCTAGAGACGAGAGACTAGCGGTTGACGAGCAGTACTTC	CSARDERLAVDEQYF
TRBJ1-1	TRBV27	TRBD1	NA	TGTGCCAGCAGTCCCGACAGGGCCATTCAGGTGCCTGAAGCTTTCTTT	CASSPDRAIQVPEAFF
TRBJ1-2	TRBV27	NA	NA	TGTGCCAGCAGTCCCAAAAACTATGGCTACACCTTC	CASSPKNYGYTF
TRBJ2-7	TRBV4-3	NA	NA	TGCGCCAGCAGCCAAGATGTATGGGGGGCGAGTGAGCAGTACTTC	CASSQDVWGASEQYF
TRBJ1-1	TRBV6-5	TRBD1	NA	TGTGCCAGCAGTTACTTAGGACAGGGGAAGATGAACACTGAAGCTTTCTTT	CASSYLGQGKMNTEAFF
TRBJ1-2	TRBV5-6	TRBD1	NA	TGTGCCAGCAGCGAGGGGGCGGACTATGGCTACACCTTC	CASSEGADYGYTF
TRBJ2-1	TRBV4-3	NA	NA	TGCGCCAGCAGCCAAGACCCTCGGGTAGCGTCTAGCTCCTACAATGAGCAGTTCTTC	CASSQDPRVASSSYNEQFF
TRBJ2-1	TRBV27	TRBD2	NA	TGTGCCAGCAGTTTCGGGGTAGCGGGCTACAATGAGCAGTTCTTC	CASSFGVAGYNEQFF
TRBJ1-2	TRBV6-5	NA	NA	TGTGCCAGCAGTTACTCGGGGACTACACCCTATGGCTACACCTTC	CASSYSGTTPYGYTF
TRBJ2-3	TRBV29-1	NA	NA	TGCAGCGTTGATCAGCGGCCCAGCACAGATACGCAGTATTTT	CSVDQRPSTDTQYF
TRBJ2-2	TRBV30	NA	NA	TGTGCCGGATCCCCGACAGCTCATTTCCCCGGGGAGCTGTTTTTT	CAGSPTAHFPGELFF
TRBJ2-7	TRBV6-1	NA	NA	TGTGCCAGCAGTCCAGGGGCCGGGAGCGAGCAGTACTTC	CASSPGAGSEQYF
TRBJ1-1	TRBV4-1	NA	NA	TGCGCCAGCAGCCAAGATCGACAGTCGAACACTGAAGCTTTCTTT	CASSQDRQSNTEAFF
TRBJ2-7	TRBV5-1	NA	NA	TGTGCCAGCAGCTTAGTCGGCGGTAACTACGAGCAGTACTTC	CASSLVGGNYEQYF
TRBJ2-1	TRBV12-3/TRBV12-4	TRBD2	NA	TGTGCCAGCACCTTGGGCGGGAGGTCCCTATACAATGAGCAGTTCTTC	CASTLGGRSLYNEQFF
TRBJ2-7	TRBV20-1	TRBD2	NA	TGCAGTGCTAGAGATGTAAGCGGGAGGCTCTCCTACGAGCAGTACTTC	CSARDVSGRLSYEQYF
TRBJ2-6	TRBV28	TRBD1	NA	TGTGCCAGCATTTCCGGGACAGCGACCTCTGGGGCCAACGTCCTGACTTTC	CASISGTATSGANVLTF
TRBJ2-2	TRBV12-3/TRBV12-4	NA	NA	TGTGCCAGCAGTTTCCCTTTAATGGGGGACGGGGAGCTGTTTTTT	CASSFPLMGDGELFF
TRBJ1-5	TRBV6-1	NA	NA	TGTGCCAGCAGTCTAACAAGGGACGGCAGCAATCAGCCCCAGCATTTT	CASSLTRDGSNQPQHF
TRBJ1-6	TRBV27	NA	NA	TGTGCCAGCACCACAGCCCCGAATTCACCCCTCCACTTT	CASTTAPNSPLHF
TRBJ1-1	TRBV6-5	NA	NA	TGTGCCAGCAGTTACGAGGACAGCTTGAACACTGAAGCTTTCTTT	CASSYEDSLNTEAFF
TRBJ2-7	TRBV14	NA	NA	TGTGCCAGCAGCCACCAGGGACTGATGTACGAGCAGTACTTC	CASSHQGLMYEQYF